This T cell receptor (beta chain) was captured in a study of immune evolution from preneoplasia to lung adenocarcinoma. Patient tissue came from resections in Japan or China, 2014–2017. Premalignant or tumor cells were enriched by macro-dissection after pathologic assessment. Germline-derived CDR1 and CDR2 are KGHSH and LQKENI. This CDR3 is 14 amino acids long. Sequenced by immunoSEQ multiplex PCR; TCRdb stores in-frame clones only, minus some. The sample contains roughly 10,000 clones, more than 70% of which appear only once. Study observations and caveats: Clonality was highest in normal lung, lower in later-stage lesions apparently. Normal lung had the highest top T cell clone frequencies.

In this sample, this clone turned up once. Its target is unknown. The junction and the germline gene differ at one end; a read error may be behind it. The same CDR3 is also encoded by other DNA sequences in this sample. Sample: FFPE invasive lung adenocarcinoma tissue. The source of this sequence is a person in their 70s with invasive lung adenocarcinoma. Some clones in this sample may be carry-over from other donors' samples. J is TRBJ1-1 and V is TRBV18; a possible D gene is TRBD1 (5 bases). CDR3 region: CASSPPGRNTEAFF. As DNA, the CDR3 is TGTGCCAGCTCCCCACCAGGGCGGAACACTGAAGCTTTCTTT.